These 23 T cell receptor beta chains share one sample of origin, sequenced in a study of identical twins. TCRdb ran MiXCR on the 5' RACE reads and lists one entry per CDR3 protein. The table records fewer than 250,000 distinct CDR3 sequences, about a tenth of them present only once. Input material: memory (CD45RO+) T cells sorted from blood. The receptors were gathered from a woman under 30 in good health.

This clonotype was detected ten times or more. This chain links TRBV10-3 with TRBJ2-1; D is perhaps TRBD1 or TRBD2 (6 bases each). The V and J ends lost 9 bases and 8 bases respectively, with 11 bases between them. Looked up from germline, CDR1 is ENHRY and CDR2 is SYGVKD. The length of the CDR3 is 11 residues. CDR3 nucleotides: TGTGCCATAGGGGGGAACTATGAGCAGTTCTTC. It yields the protein CAIGGNYEQFF.

The sample holds a few counts of this clonotype. V is TRBV20-1 and J is TRBJ2-2, with TRBD2 identical over 7 bases. The CDR3 covers 15 residues. Per the germline V gene, CDR1 is DFQATT and CDR2 is SNEGSKA (reference sequence). Trimming took 6 bases from V and 1 from J; bases not matched to a gene: 8. For the CDR3, the DNA is TGCAGTGCCGAGCGGAGCGGGGTGAACACCGGGGAGCTGTTTTTT. Amino acids: CSAERSGVNTGELFF.

In its sample, this clonotype was seen many times. This chain joins TRBV6-2 or TRBV6-3 and TRBJ2-2; D is perhaps TRBD2 (5 bases). This CDR3 is built from 14 residues. CDR1 MNHEY and CDR2 SVGEGT come from the germline V gene. Deletions cut 8 bases from V and 2 bases from J, with 12 bases between. CDR3 loop: CASRGKGNTGELFF. In nucleotides, the CDR3 is TGTGCCAGCCGAGGGAAGGGAAACACCGGGGAGCTGTTTTTT.

This clonotype has a count of ten or more. V is TRBV6-1 and J is TRBJ1-2, with a tentative D call TRBD1 (5 bases). In germline, CDR1 is MNHNS, CDR2 SASEGT. V lost 5 bases and J lost 4, with 11 bases in between. CDR3 length: 13 residues. The CDR3 DNA reads as TGTGCCAGCAGTCTAAGCGGGGCCTATGGCTACACCTTC. As protein: CASSLSGAYGYTF.

The genes are TRBV6-1 and TRBJ2-3, with 9 bases aligning to TRBD2. CDR3 length: 15 residues. V was pared by 3 bases and J by 1 base, with 2 bases of the junction left unmatched. Germline CDR1 reads MNHNS; CDR2 reads SASEGT. CDR3 nucleotide sequence: TGTGCCAGCAGTGAGCTAGCGGGGCGCACAGATACGCAGTATTTT. Its protein is CASSELAGRTDTQYF.

This clonotype was seen only a few times. CDR3 protein: CASSLGMGGNTEAFF. The CDR3 DNA reads as TGTGCCAGCAGCCTTGGCATGGGCGGGAACACTGAAGCTTTCTTT. The V gene is TRBV11-2, the J gene TRBJ1-1; D not certain. The CDR3 totals 15 residues. The V gene's germline CDR1 is SGHAT and CDR2 FQNNGV. V was shortened by 5 bases and J by 1 base, with 14 bases between the two germline ends.

V is TRBV6-2 or TRBV6-3 and J is TRBJ2-3; the D is unclear. CDR1 is MNHEY and CDR2 is SVGEGT in the germline V gene. The CDR3 spans 14 residues. The V end lost 2 bases, the J end lost 7 bases, and 13 bases lay between the germline ends. CDR3 amino acids: CASSYLPGSHTQYF. The CDR3 DNA sequence: TGTGCCAGCAGTTACCTTCCGGGCTCACATACGCAGTATTTT.

V is TRBV5-4 and J is TRBJ2-1; D is ambiguous. The V end was cut by 0 bases, the J end by 10 bases, with 8 bases between. The CDR3 is 12 amino acids. Germline assignment: CDR1 SGHNT and CDR2 YYREEE (reference sequence). CDR3 region: CASSLASREQFF. CDR3 in DNA: TGTGCCAGCAGCTTGGCCTCCCGCGAGCAGTTCTTC.

This clonotype turned up a few times. This chain uses TRBV7-3 with TRBJ2-1; 9 bases line up with TRBD2. The V gene end was trimmed by 5 bases and the J gene end by 10 bases; junction bases not matched to a gene: 9. CDR3 size: 14 residues. Germline V gene sequence: CDR1 SGHTA, CDR2 FQGTGA. The CDR3 loop reads CASSPLGTSGEQFF. The CDR3 DNA follows: TGTGCCAGCAGCCCACTTGGAACTAGCGGGGAGCAGTTCTTC.

This chain links TRBV10-3 with TRBJ2-7, with 9 positions matching TRBD2. This CDR3 has 15 amino acids. Unmatched junction bases numbered 16, after V lost 10 bases and J lost 6 bases. The V gene's germline CDR1 is ENHRY and CDR2 SYGVKD. The CDR3 DNA sequence: TGTGCCACCCAGGAGGCTAGCGGGGAGACGATCGAGCAGTACTTC. Translating gives CATQEASGETIEQYF.

The chain joins TRBV9 to TRBJ1-2, with 7 nucleotides matching TRBD1. Germline CDR1 is SGDLS and CDR2 is YYNGEE. The CDR3 is 15 amino acids. V lost 4 bases, J lost 7 bases, and 13 bases stayed unmatched. This CDR3 is CASSPQDRHFGGYTF. CDR3 DNA sequence: TGTGCCAGCAGCCCCCAGGACAGGCACTTTGGTGGCTACACCTTC.

With respect to this clonotype: This sequence may be a read error, since a much larger clone differs from it by one base. V and J are TRBV12-3 or TRBV12-4 and TRBJ2-5; no definite D call. Trimming shortened V by 5 bases and J by 10 bases, and 17 bases separated the two germline ends. This CDR3 is built from 13 residues. In DNA, the CDR3 is TGTGCCAGCAGTACAAGACTGGCCGTAAACCAGTACTTC. Translated, it gives CASSTRLAVNQYF.

This clonotype was counted many times. V and J are TRBV18 and TRBJ1-1; TRBD1 might be the D (6 bases). Trimming left V 3 bases short and J 5 bases short, with 16 bases between. The CDR3 is 15 residues long. Germline CDR1 reads KGHSH; CDR2 reads LQKENI. CDR3 bases: TGTGCCAGCTCACCGGAGCAGGGAGGGGGGACTGAAGCTTTCTTT. Its protein product is CASSPEQGGGTEAFF.

The chain has TRBV7-8 and TRBJ2-3; TRBD1 matches 8 bases. The CDR3 totals 15 residues. The V and J ends lost 4 bases and 4 bases, in that order; junction bases with no gene match: 7. The germline gives CDR1 SGHVS, CDR2 FQNEAQ. The DNA for the CDR3 is TGTGCCAGCAGCTCCCTCAGGGGGCTGTCAGATACGCAGTATTTT. Its translation is CASSSLRGLSDTQYF.

This clonotype was seen many times. In DNA form, the CDR3 reads TGCAGTGCTAGAGATGGAGGGACTAGCGGGAGCACGCAGTATTTT. Protein product: CSARDGGTSGSTQYF. This chain connects TRBV20-1 to TRBJ2-3; 14 positions agree with TRBD2. In germline, CDR1 is DFQATT, CDR2 SNEGSKA (reference sequence). The CDR3 runs 15 residues. V shed 0 bases and J 9 bases; nucleotides not matched to a gene: 5.

This clonotype appeared a few times. The chain uses TRBV12-3 or TRBV12-4 and TRBJ2-7, with 10 bases fitting TRBD2. J lost 3 bases, V lost 9 bases, and 5 bases had no gene match. The CDR3 contains 13 residues. The CDR3 region has the DNA TGTGCCAGTCGGACTAGCGGATTCTACGAGCAGTACTTC. This translates into CASRTSGFYEQYF.

This clonotype was counted a few times. The chain carries TRBV12-3 or TRBV12-4 and TRBJ2-3; weak D call: TRBD1 (5 bases). The V and J ends lost 4 bases and 3 bases respectively, with 11 bases between them. CDR3 length: 14 residues. The DNA of the CDR3 is TGTGCCAGCAGTTCCATAGACAGTACAGATACGCAGTATTTT. The encoded protein is CASSSIDSTDTQYF.

The chain uses TRBV11-2 and TRBJ2-3; D unresolved. Germline V lookup: CDR1 SGHAT, CDR2 FQNNGV. This CDR3 region has 14 residues. V was trimmed by 0 bases and J by 3 bases, leaving 7 bases between them. In DNA, the CDR3 is TGTGCCAGCAGCTTAGATCAAGAGACAGATACGCAGTATTTT. Its protein product is CASSLDQETDTQYF.

The rearrangement joins TRBV6-1 to TRBJ2-2, with D unclear. CDR1 and CDR2 (germline): MNHNS, SASEGT. The CDR3 extends over 16 amino acids. Trimming shortened V by 5 bases and J by 0 bases, and 13 bases separated the two germline ends. CDR3 in DNA: TGTGCCAGCAGTCCATCGGACCGACCGAACACCGGGGAGCTGTTTTTT. This encodes CASSPSDRPNTGELFF.

The V gene is TRBV6-4, the J gene TRBJ2-1; 10 nucleotides agree with TRBD2. Germline V lookup: CDR1 MRHNA, CDR2 SNTAGT. The CDR3 loop spans 17 amino acids. V gave up 7 bases and J gave up 2 bases; unmatched junction bases: 11. Here the CDR3 reads CASIQSGGASTYNEQFF. CDR3 sequence (DNA): TGTGCCAGCATCCAAAGCGGGGGGGCCTCAACCTACAATGAGCAGTTCTTC.

This clonotype has only a few counts. The CDR3 spells CSAPSYGNEQFF. The CDR3 region has the DNA TGCAGTGCTCCTAGCTACGGCAATGAGCAGTTCTTC. The V and J genes are TRBV20-1 and TRBJ2-1; perhaps TRBD2 as D (5 bases). This CDR3 has 12 residues. From germline, CDR1 is DFQATT and CDR2 SNEGSKA (reference sequence). V was pared by 5 bases and J by 6 bases, with 11 bases between.

A few counts support this clonotype. The rearrangement links TRBV10-3 to TRBJ2-7; the D is unclear. Germline loops: CDR1 ENHRY, CDR2 SYGVKD. Trimming pared 4 bases from V and 2 bases from J, leaving 12 bases between. The CDR3 consists of 14 residues. CDR3 amino acids: CAISADRQTYEQYF. The DNA for the CDR3 is TGTGCCATCAGTGCGGACCGGCAAACCTACGAGCAGTACTTC.

This clonotype was recorded a few times. The V gene is TRBV20-1, the J gene TRBJ2-7; perhaps D is TRBD1 or TRBD2 (7 bases each). Deletions cut 3 bases from V and 5 bases from J, with 23 bases between. The CDR3 has 16 amino acids. The V gene's germline CDR1 is DFQATT and CDR2 SNEGSKA (reference sequence). CDR3: CSASTSRGGRQDEQYF. The CDR3 DNA reads TGCAGTGCTAGTACTAGCAGGGGGGGTCGCCAGGACGAGCAGTACTTC.